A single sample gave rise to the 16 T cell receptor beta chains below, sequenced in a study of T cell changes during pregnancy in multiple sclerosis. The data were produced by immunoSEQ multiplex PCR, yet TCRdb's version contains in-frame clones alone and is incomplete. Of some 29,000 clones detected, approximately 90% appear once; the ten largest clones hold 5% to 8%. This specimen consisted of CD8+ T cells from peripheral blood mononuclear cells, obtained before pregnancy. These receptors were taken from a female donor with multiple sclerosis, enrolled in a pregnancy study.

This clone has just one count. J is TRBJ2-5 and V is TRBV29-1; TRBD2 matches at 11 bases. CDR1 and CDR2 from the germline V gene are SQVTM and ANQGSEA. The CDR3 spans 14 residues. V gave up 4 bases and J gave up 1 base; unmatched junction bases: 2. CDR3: CSVASGRPQETQYF. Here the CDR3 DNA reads TGCAGCGTTGCTAGCGGGAGGCCCCAAGAGACCCAGTACTTC.

The CDR3: CASTPVPSDTYEQYF. Here the CDR3 DNA reads TGTGCCAGCACACCAGTACCTAGCGATACCTACGAGCAGTACTTC. The genes are TRBV2 and TRBJ2-7; possible D gene TRBD2, 6 bases. Germline CDR1 is SNHLY and CDR2 is FYNNEI. The CDR3 spans 15 residues. V was clipped by 7 bases and J by 2 bases, with 18 bases between them.

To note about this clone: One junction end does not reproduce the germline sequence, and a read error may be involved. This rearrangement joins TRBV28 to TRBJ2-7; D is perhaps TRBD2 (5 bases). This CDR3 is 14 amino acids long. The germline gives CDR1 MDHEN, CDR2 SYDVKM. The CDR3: CASSLEADTYEQYF. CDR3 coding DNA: TGTGCCAGCAGTTTAGAAGCGGATACCTACGAACAGTACTTC. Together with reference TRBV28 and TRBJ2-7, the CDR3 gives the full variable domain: DVKVTQSSRYLVKRTGEKVFLECVQDMDHENMFWYRQDPGLGLRLIYFSYDVKMKEKGDIPEGYSVSREKKERFSLILESASTNQTSMYLCASSLEADTYEQYFGPGTRLTVT.

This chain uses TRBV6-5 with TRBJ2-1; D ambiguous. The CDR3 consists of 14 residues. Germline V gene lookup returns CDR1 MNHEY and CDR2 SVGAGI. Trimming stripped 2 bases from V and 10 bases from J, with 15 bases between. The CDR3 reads CASSYVRLRVEQFF. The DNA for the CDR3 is TGTGCCAGCAGTTACGTTCGACTCCGGGTGGAGCAGTTCTTC.

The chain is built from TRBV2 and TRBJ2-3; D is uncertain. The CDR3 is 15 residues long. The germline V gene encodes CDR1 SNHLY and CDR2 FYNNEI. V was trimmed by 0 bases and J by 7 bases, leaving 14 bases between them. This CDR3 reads CASSEAQAFVHTQYF. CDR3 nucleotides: TGTGCCAGCAGTGAAGCGCAAGCGTTCGTGCATACGCAGTATTTT.

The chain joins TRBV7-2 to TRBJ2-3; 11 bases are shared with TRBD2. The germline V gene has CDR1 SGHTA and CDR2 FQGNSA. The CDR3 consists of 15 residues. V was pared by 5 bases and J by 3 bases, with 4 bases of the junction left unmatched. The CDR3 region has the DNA TGTGCCAGCAGCCCCACTAGCGGGAGTACAGATACGCAGTATTTT. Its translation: CASSPTSGSTDTQYF.

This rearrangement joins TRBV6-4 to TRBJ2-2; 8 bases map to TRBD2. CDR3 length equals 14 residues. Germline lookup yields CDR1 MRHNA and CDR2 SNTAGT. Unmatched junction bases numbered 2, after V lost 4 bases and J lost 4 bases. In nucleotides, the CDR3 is TGTGCCAGCAGTGCTGCGGGGGGCACCGGGGAGCTGTTTTTT. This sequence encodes CASSAAGGTGELFF.

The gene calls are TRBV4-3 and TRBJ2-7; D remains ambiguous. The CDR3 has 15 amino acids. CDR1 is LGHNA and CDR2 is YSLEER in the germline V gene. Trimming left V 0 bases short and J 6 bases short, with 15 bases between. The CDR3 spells CASSQDLRPSGEQYF. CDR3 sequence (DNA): TGCGCCAGCAGCCAAGATCTGAGGCCCTCGGGCGAGCAGTACTTC.

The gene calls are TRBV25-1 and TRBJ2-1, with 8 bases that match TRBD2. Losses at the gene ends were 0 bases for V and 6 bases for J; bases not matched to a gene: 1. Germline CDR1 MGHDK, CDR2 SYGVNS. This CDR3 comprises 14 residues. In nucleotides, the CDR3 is TGTGCCAGCAGTGAATATGCGGGGGGCAATGAGCAGTTCTTC. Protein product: CASSEYAGGNEQFF.

In DNA, the CDR3 is TGTGCCAGTGCTCGGGGGGAGGCTGAGCAGTTCTTC. Protein sequence: CASARGEAEQFF. J is TRBJ2-1 and V is TRBV19; the match to TRBD2 covers 7 bases. The germline V gene encodes CDR1 LNHDA and CDR2 SQIVND (reference sequence). CDR3 length equals 12 residues. V was clipped by 8 bases and J by 9 bases; unmatched bases: 7.

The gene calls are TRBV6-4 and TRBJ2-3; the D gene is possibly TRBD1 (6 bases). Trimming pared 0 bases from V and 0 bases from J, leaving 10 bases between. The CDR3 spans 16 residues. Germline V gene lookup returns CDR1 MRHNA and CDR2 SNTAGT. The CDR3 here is CASSDSAGASTDTQYF. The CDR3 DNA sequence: TGTGCCAGCAGTGACTCCGCAGGGGCGAGCACAGATACGCAGTATTTT.

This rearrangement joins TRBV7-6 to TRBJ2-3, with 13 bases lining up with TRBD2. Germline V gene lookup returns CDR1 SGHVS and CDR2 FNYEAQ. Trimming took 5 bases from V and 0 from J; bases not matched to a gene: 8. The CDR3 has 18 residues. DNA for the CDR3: TGTGCCAGCAGCGATGGACTAGCGGGAGAGTATAGCACAGATACGCAGTATTTT. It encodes CASSDGLAGEYSTDTQYF.

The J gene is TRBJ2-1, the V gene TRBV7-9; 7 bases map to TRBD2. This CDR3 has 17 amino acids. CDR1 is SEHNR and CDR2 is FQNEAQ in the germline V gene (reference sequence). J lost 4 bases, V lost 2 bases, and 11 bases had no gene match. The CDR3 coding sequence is TGTGCCAGCAGCTTACCATCTAGCGGTAAAACGTACAATGAGCAGTTCTTC. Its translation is CASSLPSSGKTYNEQFF.

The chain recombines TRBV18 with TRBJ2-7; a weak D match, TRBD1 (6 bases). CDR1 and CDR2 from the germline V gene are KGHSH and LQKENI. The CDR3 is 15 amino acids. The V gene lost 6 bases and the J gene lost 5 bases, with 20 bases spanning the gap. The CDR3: CASSDSLNRVDEQYF. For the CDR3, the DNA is TGTGCCAGCTCGGACTCCCTGAACAGGGTAGACGAGCAGTACTTC.

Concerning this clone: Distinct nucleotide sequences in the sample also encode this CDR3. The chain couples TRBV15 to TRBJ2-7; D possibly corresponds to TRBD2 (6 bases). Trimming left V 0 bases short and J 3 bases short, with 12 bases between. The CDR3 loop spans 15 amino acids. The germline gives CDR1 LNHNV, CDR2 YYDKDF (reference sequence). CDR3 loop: CATSRESGGSYEQYF. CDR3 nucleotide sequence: TGTGCCACCAGCAGAGAGTCCGGGGGAAGCTACGAGCAGTACTTC.

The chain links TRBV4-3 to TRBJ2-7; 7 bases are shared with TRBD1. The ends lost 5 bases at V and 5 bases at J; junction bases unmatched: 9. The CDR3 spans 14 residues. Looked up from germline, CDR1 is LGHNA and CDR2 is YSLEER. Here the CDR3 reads CASSVYQGDNEQYF. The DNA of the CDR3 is TGCGCCAGCAGCGTCTACCAGGGGGATAACGAGCAGTACTTC.